This TCR beta chain is drawn from a study of technical replicates of blood from several donors. Data came from immunoSEQ multiplex PCR; TCRdb stores just in-frame clones and leaves some out. The top ten clones hold 0.2% to 0.3% of a sample with about 73,000 clones, 90% to 95% of them seen once. The CDR3 sequence is 14 residues long. V was pared by 2 bases and J by 11 bases, with 16 bases between. Germline V CDR1 and CDR2: GTSNPN, SVGIG (reference sequence). This chain uses TRBV30 with TRBJ1-6; D is unresolved. The sequence was collected from a human donor in good health. The sequenced sample was T cells isolated from PBMCs. CDR3 amino acids: CAWSPTPLTTPLHF. For the CDR3, the DNA is TGTGCCTGGAGTCCGACCCCCTTGACTACACCCCTCCACTTT.